The clone carrying this T cell receptor beta chain was recorded a few times. The sample comes from a study of identical twins. One entry per CDR3 protein, called by TCRdb with MiXCR from the 5' RACE reads. The sample carries roughly 1.6 million distinct CDR3 sequences, around 29% recorded once. Germline loops: CDR1 LNHDA, CDR2 SQIVND (reference sequence). This CDR3 is built from 12 residues. V was shortened by 3 bases and J by 8 bases, with 8 bases between the two germline ends. Sequenced input: cord blood. The sequence derives from a newborn girl in good health. The rearrangement links TRBV19 to TRBJ2-1; the D is unclear. For the CDR3, the DNA is TGTGCCAGTAGTATTGGGTTCCATGAGCAGTTCTTC. Its protein is CASSIGFHEQFF.